This passage covers 31 T cell receptor beta chains from one sample sequenced in a study of OX40 agonist ivuxolimab in advanced cancers. Profiling relied on immunoSEQ multiplex PCR, and the TCRdb table lists in-frame clones only, not all of them. In the table there are 98,000 or so clones, about 79% of which are singletons. The sequences come from CD4+ or CD8+ T cells sorted from blood, collected in a trial of the OX40 agonist ivuxolimab. The origin of the receptors is an adult with an advanced solid tumor such as melanoma, head and neck, liver or kidney cancer.

The chain recombines TRBV19 with TRBJ1-1; D gene uncertain. The V end was cut by 6 bases, the J end by 5 bases, with 10 bases between. The germline gives CDR1 LNHDA, CDR2 SQIVND (reference sequence). CDR3 size: 12 residues. CDR3 DNA sequence: TGTGCCAGTAGATTCAGAGGGACTGAAGCTTTCTTT. Residues: CASRFRGTEAFF.

The chain couples TRBV5-1 to TRBJ1-4; D unclear. The V and J ends lost 4 bases and 7 bases respectively, with 8 bases between them. The CDR3 runs 12 residues. The germline V gene has CDR1 SGHRS and CDR2 YFSETQ. CDR3 nucleotides: TGCGCCAGCAGCCCTCGGGGTGAAAAACTGTTTTTT. It codes for CASSPRGEKLFF.

This sequence joins TRBV5-1 and TRBJ2-2; unclear D gene. This CDR3 is 12 amino acids long. Deletions cut 4 bases from V and 3 bases from J, with 4 bases between. Germline CDR1 SGHRS, CDR2 YFSETQ. The CDR3 DNA sequence: TGCGCCAGCAGCCTTGACACCGGGGAGCTGTTTTTT. Translated: CASSLDTGELFF.

This rearrangement joins TRBV4-3 to TRBJ1-2; the match to TRBD1 covers 9 bases. The V and J ends lost 1 base and 6 bases, in that order; junction bases with no gene match: 12. Germline CDR1 and CDR2: LGHNA and YSLEER. This CDR3 has 17 amino acids. The CDR3 region is CASSQGGTGTGLNGYTF. In DNA, the CDR3 is TGCGCCAGCAGCCAAGGGGGAACCGGGACAGGGCTGAATGGCTACACCTTC.

This chain joins TRBV6-1 and TRBJ1-1, with D perhaps TRBD1 (6 bases). The CDR3 sequence is 13 residues long. Trimming left V 6 bases short and J 9 bases short, with 17 bases between. CDR1 MNHNS and CDR2 SASEGT come from the germline V gene. The CDR3 here is CASSEQGPQKAFF. CDR3 coding DNA: TGTGCCAGCAGCGAACAGGGTCCCCAGAAAGCTTTCTTT.

The chain combines TRBV10-2 with TRBJ2-5, with D hard to call. This CDR3 spans 14 amino acids. Looked up from germline, CDR1 is WSHSY and CDR2 is SAAADI. With 2 bases removed from V and 5 bases from J, the gap between germline ends came to 12 bases. The CDR3, as DNA: TGCGCCAGCAGTGAGGCAGTCAGAACGGAGACCCAGTACTTC. This sequence encodes CASSEAVRTETQYF.

This sequence joins TRBV7-3 and TRBJ1-2; D perhaps matches TRBD1 (6 bases). Per the germline V gene, CDR1 is SGHTA and CDR2 is FQGTGA. The ends were cut back, 2 bases at V and 3 bases at J, with 13 bases in the middle. The CDR3 runs to 15 residues. CDR3 sequence: CASSLVPGHHYGYTF. In DNA, the CDR3 is TGTGCCAGCAGCTTAGTTCCGGGACATCACTATGGCTACACCTTC.

The chain joins TRBV30 to TRBJ2-5, with 8 nucleotides matching TRBD2. With 2 bases clipped from V and 1 base from J, the junction kept 3 bases outside the gene matches. The CDR3 is 14 residues long. Germline lookup yields CDR1 GTSNPN and CDR2 SVGIG (reference sequence). The CDR3 sequence is CAWSLAGGQETQYF. The CDR3 region has the DNA TGTGCCTGGAGTCTGGCGGGAGGCCAAGAGACCCAGTACTTC. The whole variable domain, filled in from reference TRBV30 and TRBJ2-5, reads SQTIHQWPATLVQPVGSPLSLECTVEGTSNPNLYWYRQAAGRGLQLLFYSVGIGQISSEVPQNLSASRPQDRQFILSSKKLLLSDSGFYLCAWSLAGGQETQYFGPGTRLLVL.

The J gene is TRBJ2-1, the V gene TRBV27; TRBD2 is a possible D gene (7 bases). CDR1 and CDR2 (germline): MNHEY, SMNVEV (reference sequence). V gave up 2 bases and J gave up 6 bases, with 14 bases separating them. The CDR3 totals 15 residues. The CDR3 reads CASSLPGGLGNEQFF. The CDR3 DNA reads TGTGCCAGCAGTTTACCGGGGGGCCTAGGCAATGAGCAGTTCTTC.

V is TRBV5-6 and J is TRBJ2-1; D remains ambiguous. The germline gives CDR1 SGHDT, CDR2 YYEEEE. V shed 0 bases and J shed 5 bases, with 6 bases lying between them. The CDR3 covers 13 residues. The CDR3 bases are TGTGCCAGCAGCTTGGCCCTCCACAATGAGCAGTTCTTC. Its translation: CASSLALHNEQFF. The full variable domain, rest sourced from reference TRBV5-6 and TRBJ2-1, is DAGVTQSPTHLIKTRGQQVTLRCSPKSGHDTVSWYQQALGQGPQFIFQYYEEEERQRGNFPDRFSGHQFPNYSSELNVNALLLGDSALYLCASSLALHNEQFFGPGTRLTVL.

In its sample, this clone was seen a few times. V and J are TRBV27 and TRBJ2-5, with D tentatively TRBD1 (5 bases). Trimming stripped 3 bases from V and 1 base from J, with 6 bases between. Germline CDR1 MNHEY, CDR2 SMNVEV (reference sequence). The CDR3 runs to 13 residues. The CDR3 bases are TGTGCCAGCAGTTTCAGGGTCCAAGAGACCCAGTACTTC. Protein: CASSFRVQETQYF.

V usage is TRBV7-9 and J usage is TRBJ2-1; D gene ambiguous. This CDR3 comprises 13 residues. Per germline, CDR1 SEHNR and CDR2 FQNEAQ (reference sequence). The V and J ends lost 2 bases and 8 bases respectively, with 10 bases between them. DNA for the CDR3: TGTGCCAGCAGCTTACGGGTGGGCGATGAGCAGTTCTTC. It yields the protein CASSLRVGDEQFF.

The J gene is TRBJ2-2, the V gene TRBV7-2, with no clear D. The germline CDR1 and CDR2 sequences are SGHTA and FQGNSA. The CDR3 covers 12 residues. The germline V and J ends were trimmed by 4 bases and 5 bases, with 5 bases remaining between them. CDR3 sequence (DNA): TGTGCCAGCAGCTGGGGAACCGGGGAGCTGTTTTTT. Amino acids: CASSWGTGELFF.

The chain joins TRBV5-4 to TRBJ2-2; a weak D match, TRBD1 (5 bases). Trimming cost V 4 bases and J 6 bases, with 16 bases left between them. The CDR3 consists of 15 residues. The germline V gene has CDR1 SGHNT and CDR2 YYREEE (reference sequence). The CDR3 here is CASSKLGPGAGELFF. The CDR3 DNA is TGTGCCAGCAGCAAATTGGGGCCGGGTGCCGGGGAGCTGTTTTTT.

The chain employs TRBV4-2 and TRBJ1-2; unclear D gene. Germline loops: CDR1 LGHNA, CDR2 YNFKEQ. This CDR3 contains 14 residues. V was trimmed by 0 bases and J by 4 bases, leaving 9 bases between them. The CDR3 region has the DNA TGTGCCAGCAGCCAAGAGAGAAGATCCTATGGCTACACCTTC. Its translation: CASSQERRSYGYTF.

This chain connects TRBV5-1 to TRBJ2-7; D not resolved. Trimming cost V 4 bases and J 0 bases, with 8 bases left between them. This CDR3 has 13 residues. CDR1 and CDR2 (germline): SGHRS, YFSETQ. The CDR3 DNA sequence: TGCGCCAGCAGCGACGACACCTCCTACGAGCAGTACTTC. This gives the protein CASSDDTSYEQYF.

The chain carries TRBV19 and TRBJ1-1; 7 bases are a match to TRBD1. This CDR3 contains 15 residues. After removal of 6 bases from V and 4 bases from J, the junction contained 11 bases not matched to a gene. Germline lookup yields CDR1 LNHDA and CDR2 SQIVND (reference sequence). The DNA of the CDR3 is TGTGCCAGTAGGGACCTTAACGGGGACAGCACTGAAGCTTTCTTT. It translates to CASRDLNGDSTEAFF.

The V and J genes are TRBV6-5 and TRBJ1-1; D uncertain. This CDR3 contains 14 residues. From germline, CDR1 is MNHEY and CDR2 SVGAGI. Deletions cut 2 bases from V and 1 base from J, with 8 bases between. CDR3 sequence: CASSYPTGNTEAFF. DNA of the CDR3: TGTGCCAGCAGTTACCCGACTGGGAACACTGAAGCTTTCTTT.

The CDR3 is CASRWQGGTQYF. CDR3 bases: TGTGCCAGCAGATGGCAGGGGGGGACCCAGTACTTC. The chain couples TRBV5-6 to TRBJ2-5; weak D call: TRBD1 (7 bases). This CDR3 has 12 amino acids. The germline gives CDR1 SGHDT, CDR2 YYEEEE. The V gene lost 5 bases and the J gene lost 7 bases, with 12 bases spanning the gap. The whole variable domain, filled in from reference TRBV5-6 and TRBJ2-5, reads DAGVTQSPTHLIKTRGQQVTLRCSPKSGHDTVSWYQQALGQGPQFIFQYYEEEERQRGNFPDRFSGHQFPNYSSELNVNALLLGDSALYLCASRWQGGTQYFGPGTRLLVL.

The sample holds one count of this clone. V usage is TRBV7-3 and J usage is TRBJ1-4; D gene uncertain. This CDR3 has 13 residues. CDR1 and CDR2 from the germline V gene are SGHTA and FQGTGA. Trimming removed 0 bases at V and 9 bases at J, with 8 bases between. The CDR3: CASSLTPGKKLFF. The DNA of the CDR3 is TGTGCCAGCAGCTTAACGCCCGGGAAAAAACTGTTTTTT.

The chain couples TRBV9 to TRBJ2-3; the match to TRBD2 covers 7 bases. Germline values: CDR1 SGDLS, CDR2 YYNGEE. The CDR3 sequence is 16 residues long. V lost 3 bases and J lost 3; bases outside the gene matches: 10. CDR3 in amino acids: CASSAGVGGGTDTQYF. CDR3 nucleotide sequence: TGTGCCAGCAGCGCTGGTGTTGGGGGAGGGACAGATACGCAGTATTTT.

V is TRBV9 and J is TRBJ2-1; 7 nucleotides match TRBD1. The length of the CDR3 is 15 residues. J was trimmed by 2 bases and V by 5 bases; bases with no gene match: 7. Germline V gene sequence: CDR1 SGDLS, CDR2 YYNGEE. The CDR3 nucleotides are TGTGCCAGCAGTCGGACAGGCCTTCCCTACAATGAGCAGTTCTTC. It yields the protein CASSRTGLPYNEQFF.

The chain is built from TRBV7-3 and TRBJ2-1, with 7 bases that match TRBD1. This CDR3 is built from 15 residues. V shed 4 bases and J 8 bases; nucleotides not matched to a gene: 11. Germline values: CDR1 SGHTA, CDR2 FQGTGA. As DNA, the CDR3 is TGTGCCAGCAGCTATGACAGGGTGGGTTTGGATGAGCAGTTCTTC. It translates to CASSYDRVGLDEQFF.

V usage is TRBV13 and J usage is TRBJ1-3; D is unclear. There are 15 residues in the CDR3. V was clipped by 2 bases and J by 0 bases, with 8 bases between them. Germline lookup yields CDR1 PRHDT and CDR2 FYEKMQ (reference sequence). CDR3 loop: CASSLPGGSGNTIYF. CDR3 DNA: TGTGCCAGCAGCTTACCCGGCGGCTCTGGAAACACCATATATTTT.

The gene calls are TRBV5-4 and TRBJ2-1; 12 bases match TRBD2. V dropped 2 bases and J dropped 8; count of bases not matched to a gene: 8. CDR1 is SGHNT and CDR2 is YYREEE in the germline V gene (reference sequence). This CDR3 is built from 16 residues. CDR3 amino acids: CASSFPSGRALDEQFF. The DNA for the CDR3 is TGTGCCAGCAGCTTCCCTAGCGGGAGGGCCCTCGATGAGCAGTTCTTC.

The gene calls are TRBV18 and TRBJ2-5; no clear D. In germline, CDR1 is KGHSH, CDR2 LQKENI. This CDR3 comprises 12 residues. With 1 base removed from V and 2 bases from J, the gap between germline ends came to 2 bases. The CDR3 reads CASSPRQETQYF. Here the CDR3 DNA reads TGTGCCAGCTCACCACGGCAAGAGACCCAGTACTTC.

The chain couples TRBV6-5 to TRBJ2-4, with D tentatively TRBD1 or TRBD2 (6 bases each). Germline V gene data show CDR1 as MNHEY and CDR2 as SVGAGI. V was pared by 6 bases and J by 6 bases, with 18 bases between. The CDR3 is made up of 15 amino acids. CDR3 bases: TGTGCCAGCAGCCCCTATCGGGGGCGAGGAAACATTCAGTACTTC. Translation: CASSPYRGRGNIQYF.

This clone has a single count. The CDR3, as DNA: TGTGCCAGCAGCTTGAGGACAGCCCAAGAGACCCAGTACTTC. Residues: CASSLRTAQETQYF. V gene TRBV11-2 combines with J gene TRBJ2-5; a possible D gene is TRBD1 (6 bases). V was shortened by 3 bases and J by 1 base, with 9 bases between the two germline ends. The CDR3 length is 14 residues. Germline values: CDR1 SGHAT, CDR2 FQNNGV.

V and J are TRBV19 and TRBJ2-1; TRBD2 matches 7 bases. V trimming: 7 bases; J trimming: 3 bases; junction bases outside the gene matches: 12. The germline V gene encodes CDR1 LNHDA and CDR2 SQIVND (reference sequence). The CDR3 contains 16 residues. As DNA, the CDR3 is TGTGCCAGTACCACTGGGGCGGGAGTGAACTACAATGAGCAGTTCTTC. Its translation is CASTTGAGVNYNEQFF. Complete variable domain (other parts from reference TRBV19 and TRBJ2-1): DGGITQSPKYLFRKEGQNVTLSCEQNLNHDAMYWYRQDPGQGLRLIYYSQIVNDFQKGDIAEGYSVSREKKESFPLTVTSAQKNPTAFYLCASTTGAGVNYNEQFFGPGTRLTVL.

The V gene is TRBV6-5, the J gene TRBJ1-2; the D gene is possibly TRBD1 (6 bases). Germline lookup yields CDR1 MNHEY and CDR2 SVGAGI. V lost 5 bases to trimming and J lost 5 bases, with 15 bases between them. The CDR3 runs to 14 residues. The CDR3 bases are TGTGCCAGCAGTGCAGGGGTCGCCCTGTATGGCTACACCTTC. The encoded protein is CASSAGVALYGYTF.

This chain connects TRBV7-9 to TRBJ1-3; 7 nucleotides match TRBD1. Germline V CDR1 and CDR2: SEHNR, FQNEAQ (reference sequence). The CDR3 contains 15 residues. Trimming removed 3 bases from V and 9 bases from J; junction bases left unmatched: 11. The CDR3 spells CASSLGQPASGTIYF. CDR3 coding DNA: TGTGCCAGCAGCTTGGGACAGCCGGCTTCAGGCACCATATATTTT.